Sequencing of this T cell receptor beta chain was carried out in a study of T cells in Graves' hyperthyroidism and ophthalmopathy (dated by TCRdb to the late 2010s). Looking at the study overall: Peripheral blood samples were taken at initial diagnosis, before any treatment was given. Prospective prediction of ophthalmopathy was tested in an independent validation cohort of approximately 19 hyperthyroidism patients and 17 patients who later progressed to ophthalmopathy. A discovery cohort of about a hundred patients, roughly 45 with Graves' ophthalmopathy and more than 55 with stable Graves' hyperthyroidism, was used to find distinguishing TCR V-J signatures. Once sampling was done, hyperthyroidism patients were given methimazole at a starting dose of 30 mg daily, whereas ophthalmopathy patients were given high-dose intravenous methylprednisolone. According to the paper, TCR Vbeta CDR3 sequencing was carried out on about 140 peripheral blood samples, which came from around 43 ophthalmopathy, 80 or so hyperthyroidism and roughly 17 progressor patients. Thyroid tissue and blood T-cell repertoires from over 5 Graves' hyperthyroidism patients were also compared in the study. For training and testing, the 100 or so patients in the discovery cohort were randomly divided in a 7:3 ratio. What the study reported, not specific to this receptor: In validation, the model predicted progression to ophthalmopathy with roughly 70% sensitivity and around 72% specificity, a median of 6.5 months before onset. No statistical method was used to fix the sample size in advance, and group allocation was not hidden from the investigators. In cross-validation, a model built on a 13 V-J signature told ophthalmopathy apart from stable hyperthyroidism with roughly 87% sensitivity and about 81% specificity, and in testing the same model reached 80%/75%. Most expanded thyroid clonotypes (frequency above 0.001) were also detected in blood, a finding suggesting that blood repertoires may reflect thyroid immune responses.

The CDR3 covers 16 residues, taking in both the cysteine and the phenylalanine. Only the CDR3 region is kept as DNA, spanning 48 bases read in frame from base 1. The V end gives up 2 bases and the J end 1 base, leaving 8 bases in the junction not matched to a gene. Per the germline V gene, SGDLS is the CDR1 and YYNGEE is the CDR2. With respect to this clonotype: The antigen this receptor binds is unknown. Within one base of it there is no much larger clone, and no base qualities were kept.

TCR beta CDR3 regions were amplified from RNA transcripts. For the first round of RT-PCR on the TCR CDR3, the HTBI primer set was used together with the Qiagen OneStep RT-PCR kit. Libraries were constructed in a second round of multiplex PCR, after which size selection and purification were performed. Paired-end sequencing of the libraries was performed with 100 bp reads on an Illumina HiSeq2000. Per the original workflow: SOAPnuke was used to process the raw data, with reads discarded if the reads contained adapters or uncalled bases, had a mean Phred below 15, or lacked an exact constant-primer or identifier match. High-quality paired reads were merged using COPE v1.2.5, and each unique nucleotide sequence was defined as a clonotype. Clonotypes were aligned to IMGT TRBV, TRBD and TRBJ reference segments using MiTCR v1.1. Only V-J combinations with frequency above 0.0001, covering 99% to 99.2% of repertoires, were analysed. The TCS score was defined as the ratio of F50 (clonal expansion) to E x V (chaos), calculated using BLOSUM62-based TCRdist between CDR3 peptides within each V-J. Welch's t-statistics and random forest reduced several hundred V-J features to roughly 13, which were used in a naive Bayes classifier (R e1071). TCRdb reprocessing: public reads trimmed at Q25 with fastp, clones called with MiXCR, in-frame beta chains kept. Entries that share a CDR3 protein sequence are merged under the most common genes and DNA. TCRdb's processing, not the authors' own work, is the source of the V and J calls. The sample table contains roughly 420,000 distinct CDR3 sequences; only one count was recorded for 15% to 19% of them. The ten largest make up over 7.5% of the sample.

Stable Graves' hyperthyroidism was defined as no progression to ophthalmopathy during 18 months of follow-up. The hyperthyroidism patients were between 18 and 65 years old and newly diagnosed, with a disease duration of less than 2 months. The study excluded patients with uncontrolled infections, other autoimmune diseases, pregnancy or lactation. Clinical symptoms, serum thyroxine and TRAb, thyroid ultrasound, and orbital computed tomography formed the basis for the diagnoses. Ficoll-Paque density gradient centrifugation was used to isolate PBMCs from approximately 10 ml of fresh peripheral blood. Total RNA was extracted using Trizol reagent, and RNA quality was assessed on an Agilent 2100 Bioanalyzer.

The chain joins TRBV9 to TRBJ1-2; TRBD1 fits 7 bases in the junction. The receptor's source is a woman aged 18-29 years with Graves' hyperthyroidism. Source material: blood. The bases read TGTGCCAGCAGCGTGGAGACGACAGGGTTTAACTATGGCTACACCTTC. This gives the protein CASSVETTGFNYGYTF.